This TCR beta chain was documented in a study of beta chain features in type 1 diabetes. Overall study context: There was similarity between patients and healthy donors in age, gender and cell yields. Over all samples combined, around 110 million sorted cells were examined. General study results and limits: Overrepresentation of cells with high TCR expression could result from cDNA sequencing.

On this clone: Its antigen remains unknown.

Reverse transcribing all isolated RNA meant expressed TCRB transcripts were sequenced. Here immunoSEQ multiplex PCR was the method, and the copy in TCRdb shows in-frame clones only, minus some. The sample has a few hundred thousand clones, approximately 14% seen once. Germline CDR1 reads GTSNPN; CDR2 reads SVGIG (reference sequence). V lost 2 bases and J 5 bases, leaving 12 bases between the germline ends. This CDR3 region has 13 residues. This receptor was obtained from a man in his thirties or forties in good health. The chain combines TRBV30 with TRBJ1-2; no firm D call. The sequenced sample consisted of central memory CD4+ T cells from blood. The CDR3 DNA sequence: TGTGCCTGGAGTCGTGGGCAGAGATATGGCTACACCTTC. Translation: CAWSRGQRYGYTF.